The sample holds a few counts of the clone carrying this T cell receptor beta chain. Its matching antigen is unknown. This entry comes from a study of CD8 T cells in ankylosing spondylitis. One entry per CDR3 protein, called by TCRdb with MiXCR from the 5' RACE reads. The sample records more than 600,000 distinct CDR3 sequences, about 20% being singletons. Study results and limitations: Made up of under ten highly homologous variants, a TCR beta motif appeared characteristic of ankylosing spondylitis blood.

The sample was blood, either unsorted or a sorted T cell fraction (not recorded which). The clonotype comes from a male donor with ankylosing spondylitis.

CDR3 in amino acids: CSARRQALSGEKLFF. The CDR3, as DNA: TGCAGTGCTAGGAGACAGGCCCTTAGCGGTGAAAAACTGTTTTTT. The rearrangement uses TRBV20-1 and TRBJ1-4; D is perhaps TRBD1 (6 bases). CDR3 length: 15 residues. CDR1 is DFQATT and CDR2 is SNEGSKA in the germline V gene (reference sequence). The V end lost 3 bases, the J end lost 7 bases, and 18 bases lay between the germline ends.